The 11 T cell receptor beta chains below all came from one sample that was sequenced in a study of OX40 agonist ivuxolimab in advanced cancers. Sequencing was performed with immunoSEQ multiplex PCR; in TCRdb, only in-frame clones are kept and a portion is missing. The table includes about 66,000 clones, about four fifths detected once. The source material was CD4+ or CD8+ T cells sorted from blood, sampled in a trial of the OX40 agonist ivuxolimab. Receptors originate from an adult with an advanced solid tumor such as melanoma, head and neck, liver or kidney cancer.

The chain uses TRBV28 and TRBJ2-5; D might be TRBD2 (6 bases). TRBJ2-7 explains the end of the DNA better; the J call may be wrong. This CDR3 has 14 residues. Germline V gene data show CDR1 as MDHEN and CDR2 as SYDVKM. The DNA for the CDR3 is TGTGCCAGCAGTTTGCGAGCGGGCCACTACGAGCAGTACTTC. Translating it yields CASSLRAGHYEQYF.

With regard to this clone: Other DNA sequences within the sample encode an identical CDR3. Here the CDR3 DNA reads TGCGCCAGCAGAAAGCTAGCGGGAGGTCGAGGCGAGCAGTACTTC. Protein product: CASRKLAGGRGEQYF. The V gene is TRBV5-1, the J gene TRBJ2-7, with 11 bases matching TRBD2. From germline, CDR1 is SGHRS and CDR2 YFSETQ. The V segment lost 5 bases and the J segment 6 bases; nucleotides outside the gene matches: 10. This CDR3 has 15 amino acids.

The chain has TRBV6-6 and TRBJ2-3, with D perhaps assigned TRBD1 or TRBD2 (5 bases each). Germline V gives CDR1 MNHNY, CDR2 SVGAGI (reference sequence). The V end was cut by 5 bases, the J end by 0 bases, with 12 bases between. The CDR3 loop spans 15 amino acids. The CDR3 here is CASSRQGASTDTQYF. CDR3 nucleotides: TGTGCCAGCAGTAGGCAGGGAGCCAGCACAGATACGCAGTATTTT.

The chain couples TRBV10-3 to TRBJ2-3; D could derive from TRBD1 or TRBD2 (7 bases each). CDR3 size: 15 residues. Germline loops: CDR1 ENHRY, CDR2 SYGVKD. V was trimmed by 3 bases and J by 4 bases, leaving 14 bases between them. The CDR3 DNA reads TGTGCCATCAGTGATCAGGGAGGGGGCGCAGATACGCAGTATTTT. Protein product: CAISDQGGGADTQYF.

This clone showed up many times. The chain uses TRBV5-8 and TRBJ1-6, with TRBD1 matching over 7 bases. Per germline, CDR1 SGHTS and CDR2 YDEGEE. This CDR3 spans 16 amino acids. Trimming took 6 bases from V and 5 from J; bases not matched to a gene: 11. The CDR3 coding sequence is TGTGCCAGCACCCCGGGTTATAGGGGGCATAATTCACCCCTCCACTTT. Translated, it gives CASTPGYRGHNSPLHF.

The chain carries TRBV5-4 and TRBJ1-6; 9 nucleotides match TRBD1. The V gene's germline CDR1 is SGHNT and CDR2 YYREEE (reference sequence). V lost 0 bases, J lost 7 bases, and 2 bases stayed unmatched. This CDR3 contains 15 residues. The CDR3 protein is CASSLGTGENSPLHF. In nucleotides, the CDR3 is TGTGCCAGCAGCTTGGGGACAGGGGAGAATTCACCCCTCCACTTT.

This chain joins TRBV7-2 and TRBJ2-1, with D tentatively TRBD1 or TRBD2 (5 bases each). This CDR3 has 16 residues. CDR1 and CDR2 from the germline V gene are SGHTA and FQGNSA. The V gene lost 1 base and the J gene lost 1 base, with 11 bases spanning the gap. CDR3 residues: CASSLVGDLSYNEQFF. CDR3 coding DNA: TGTGCCAGCAGCTTAGTAGGGGACCTATCCTACAATGAGCAGTTCTTC.

This sequence joins TRBV28 and TRBJ2-5; D is undetermined. The CDR3 totals 13 residues. In germline, CDR1 is MDHEN, CDR2 SYDVKM. Trimming cost V 3 bases and J 5 bases, with 10 bases left between them. The CDR3 region is CASSFDAAETQYF. The CDR3 DNA reads TGTGCCAGCAGTTTCGACGCGGCGGAGACCCAGTACTTC. The whole variable domain, remainder taken from reference TRBV28 and TRBJ2-5, is DVKVTQSSRYLVKRTGEKVFLECVQDMDHENMFWYRQDPGLGLRLIYFSYDVKMKEKGDIPEGYSVSREKKERFSLILESASTNQTSMYLCASSFDAAETQYFGPGTRLLVL.

This clone has a handful of counts. The chain joins TRBV2 to TRBJ1-6; D is unclear. Trimming cost V 1 base and J 8 bases, with 6 bases left between them. Looked up from germline, CDR1 is SNHLY and CDR2 is FYNNEI. CDR3 size: 13 residues. CDR3 in amino acids: CASSEVEDSPLHF. The CDR3 DNA reads as TGTGCCAGCAGTGAAGTTGAAGATTCACCCCTCCACTTT.

The chain employs TRBV11-2 and TRBJ2-1; a weak D match, TRBD1 (5 bases). Germline assignment: CDR1 SGHAT and CDR2 FQNNGV. Between the trimmed V and J ends, which lost 0 bases and 1 base, there was a span of 10 bases. The CDR3 covers 16 residues. The CDR3 DNA follows: TGTGCCAGCAGCTTAGATCAGGACATGTCCTACAATGAGCAGTTCTTC. It specifies CASSLDQDMSYNEQFF.

V is TRBV4-1 and J is TRBJ2-5; D uncertain. Trimming removed 0 bases at V and 3 bases at J, with 8 bases between. Germline CDR1 reads MGHRA; CDR2 reads YSYEKL. CDR3 size: 14 residues. The CDR3: CASSQDTYKETQYF. As DNA, the CDR3 is TGCGCCAGCAGCCAAGATACATACAAAGAGACCCAGTACTTC.